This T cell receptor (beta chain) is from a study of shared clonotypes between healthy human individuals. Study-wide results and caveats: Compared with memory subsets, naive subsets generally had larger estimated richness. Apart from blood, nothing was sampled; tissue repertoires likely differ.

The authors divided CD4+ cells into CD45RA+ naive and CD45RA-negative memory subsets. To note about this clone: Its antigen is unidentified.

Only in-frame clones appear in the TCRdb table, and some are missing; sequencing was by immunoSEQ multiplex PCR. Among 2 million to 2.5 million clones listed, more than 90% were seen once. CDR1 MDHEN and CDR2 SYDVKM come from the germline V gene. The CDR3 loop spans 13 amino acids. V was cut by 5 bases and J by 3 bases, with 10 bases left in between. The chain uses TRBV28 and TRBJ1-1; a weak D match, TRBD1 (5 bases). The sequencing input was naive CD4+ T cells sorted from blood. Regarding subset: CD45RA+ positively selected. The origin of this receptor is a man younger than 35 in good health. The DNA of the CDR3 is TGTGCCAGCAGTCCGGGACGCTACACTGAAGCTTTCTTT. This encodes CASSPGRYTEAFF.